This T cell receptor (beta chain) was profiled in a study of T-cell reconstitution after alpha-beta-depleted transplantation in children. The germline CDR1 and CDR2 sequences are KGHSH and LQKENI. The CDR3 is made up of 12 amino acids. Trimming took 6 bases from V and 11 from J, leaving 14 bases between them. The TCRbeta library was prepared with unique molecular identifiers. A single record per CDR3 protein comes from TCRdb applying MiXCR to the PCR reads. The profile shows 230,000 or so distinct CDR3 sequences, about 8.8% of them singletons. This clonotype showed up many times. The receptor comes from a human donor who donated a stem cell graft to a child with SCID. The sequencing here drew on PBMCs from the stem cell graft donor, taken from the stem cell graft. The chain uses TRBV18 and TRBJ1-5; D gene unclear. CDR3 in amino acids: CASSVPLGSQHF. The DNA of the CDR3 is TGTGCCAGCTCCGTGCCCTTGGGGTCCCAGCATTTT.